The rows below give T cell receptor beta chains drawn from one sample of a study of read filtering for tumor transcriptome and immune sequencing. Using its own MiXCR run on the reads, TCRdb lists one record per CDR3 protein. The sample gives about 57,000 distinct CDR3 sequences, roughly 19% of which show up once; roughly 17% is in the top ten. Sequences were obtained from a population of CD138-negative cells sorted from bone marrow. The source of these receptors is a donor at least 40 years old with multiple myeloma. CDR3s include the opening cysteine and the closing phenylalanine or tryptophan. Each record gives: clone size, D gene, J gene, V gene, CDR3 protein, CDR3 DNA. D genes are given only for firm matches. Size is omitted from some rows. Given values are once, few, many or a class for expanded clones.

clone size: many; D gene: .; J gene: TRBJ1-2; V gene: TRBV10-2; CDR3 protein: CASTEGKRQSFYGYTF; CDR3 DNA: TGCGCCAGCACTGAGGGAAAACGGCAGAGCTTTTATGGCTACACCTTC
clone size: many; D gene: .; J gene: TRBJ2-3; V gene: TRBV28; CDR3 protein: CASSSPGHPRVPTDTQYF; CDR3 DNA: TGTGCCAGCAGTTCGCCGGGACATCCGCGGGTCCCCACAGATACGCAGTATTTT
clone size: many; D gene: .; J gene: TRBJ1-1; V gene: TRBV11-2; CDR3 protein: CASRAFKTQTNTEAFF; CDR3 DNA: TGTGCCAGCAGGGCCTTTAAAACCCAGACAAACACTGAAGCTTTCTTT
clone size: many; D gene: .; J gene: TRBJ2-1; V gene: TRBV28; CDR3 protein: CASSPRTYNEQFF; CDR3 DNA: TGTGCCAGCAGTCCCCGTACATACAATGAGCAGTTCTTC
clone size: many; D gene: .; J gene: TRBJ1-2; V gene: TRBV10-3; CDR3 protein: CASLPGSNYGYTF; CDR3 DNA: TGTGCCTCGTTACCAGGTTCTAACTATGGCTACACCTTC
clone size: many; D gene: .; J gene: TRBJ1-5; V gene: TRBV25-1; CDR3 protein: CASSEAGITQHF; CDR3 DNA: TGTGCCAGCAGTGAAGCCGGGATTACCCAGCATTTT
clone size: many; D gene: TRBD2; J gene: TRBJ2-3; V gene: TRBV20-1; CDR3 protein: CSASGGLAGPTDTQYF; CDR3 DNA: TGCAGTGCTAGTGGGGGACTAGCGGGGCCCACAGATACGCAGTATTTT
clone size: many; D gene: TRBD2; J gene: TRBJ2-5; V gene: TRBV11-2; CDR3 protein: CASSPSWTSGIETQYF; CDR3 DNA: TGTGCCAGCAGCCCCTCCTGGACTAGCGGGATAGAGACCCAGTACTTC
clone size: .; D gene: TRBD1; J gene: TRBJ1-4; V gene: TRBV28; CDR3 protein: CAISQGAGEKLFF; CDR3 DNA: TGTGCCATTTCACAGGGGGCAGGAGAAAAACTGTTTTTT
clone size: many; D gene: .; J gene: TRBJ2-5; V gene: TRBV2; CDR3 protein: CASRQGIRETQYF; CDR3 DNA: TGTGCCAGCAGGCAGGGGATACGGGAGACCCAGTACTTC
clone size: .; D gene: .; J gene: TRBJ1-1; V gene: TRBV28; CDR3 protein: CASSRKDSIEASF; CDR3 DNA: TGTGCCAGCAGCCGAAAAGACAGTATTGAAGCTTCCTTT
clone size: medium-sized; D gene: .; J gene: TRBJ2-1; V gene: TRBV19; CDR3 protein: CASSNWGFPYNEQFF; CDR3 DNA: TGTGCCAGTAGTAATTGGGGGTTCCCCTACAATGAGCAGTTCTTC
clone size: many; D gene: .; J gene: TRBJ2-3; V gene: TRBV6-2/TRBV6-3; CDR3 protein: CASSRGGDYTDTQYF; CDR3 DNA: TGTGCCAGCAGCAGGGGCGGGGATTACACAGATACGCAGTATTTT
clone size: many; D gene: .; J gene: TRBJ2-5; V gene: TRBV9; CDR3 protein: CASSPRQLETQYF; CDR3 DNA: TGTGCCAGCAGCCCCCGACAGTTAGAGACCCAGTACTTC
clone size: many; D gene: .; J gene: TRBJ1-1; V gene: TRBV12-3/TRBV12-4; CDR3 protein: CASSRWGTEAFF; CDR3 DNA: TGTGCCAGCAGTCGGTGGGGCACTGAAGCTTTCTTT
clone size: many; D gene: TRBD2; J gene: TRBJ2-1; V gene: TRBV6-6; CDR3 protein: CASSHIAGLTYNEQFF; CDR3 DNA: TGTGCCAGCAGTCACATAGCGGGATTAACCTACAATGAGCAGTTCTTC
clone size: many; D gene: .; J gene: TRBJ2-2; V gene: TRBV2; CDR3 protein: CASSEVPTGELFF; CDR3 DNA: TGTGCCAGCAGTGAAGTGCCAACCGGGGAGCTGTTTTTT
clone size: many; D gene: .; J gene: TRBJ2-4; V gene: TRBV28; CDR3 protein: CASTVNLAKNIQYF; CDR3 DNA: TGTGCCAGCACGGTTAACCTAGCCAAAAACATTCAGTACTTC
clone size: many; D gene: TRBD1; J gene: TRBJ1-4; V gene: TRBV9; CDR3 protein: CASSRDRGEKLFF; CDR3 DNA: TGTGCCAGCAGCCGGGACAGGGGTGAAAAACTGTTTTTT
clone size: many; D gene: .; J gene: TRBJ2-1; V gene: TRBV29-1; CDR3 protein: CSASRGGPRNEQFF; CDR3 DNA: TGCAGCGCCTCCAGGGGAGGGCCGAGGAATGAGCAGTTCTTC
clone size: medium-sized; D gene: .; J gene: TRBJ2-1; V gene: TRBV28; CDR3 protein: CASSVDSSSYNEQFF; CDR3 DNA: TGTGCCAGCAGCGTGGACAGTAGCTCCTACAATGAGCAGTTCTTC
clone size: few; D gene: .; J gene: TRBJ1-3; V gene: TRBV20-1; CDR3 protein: CSAFVDSSGNTIYF; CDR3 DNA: TGCAGTGCTTTTGTGGACAGCTCTGGAAACACCATATATTTT
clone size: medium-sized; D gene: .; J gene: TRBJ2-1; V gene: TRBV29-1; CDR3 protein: CSVEDEGPYNEQFF; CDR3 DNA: TGCAGCGTTGAAGACGAAGGGCCCTACAATGAGCAGTTCTTC
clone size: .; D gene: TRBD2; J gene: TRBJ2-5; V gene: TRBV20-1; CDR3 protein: CSARDRASGRQETQYF; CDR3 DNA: TGCAGTGCTAGAGATCGGGCTAGCGGGAGACAAGAGACCCAGTACTTC
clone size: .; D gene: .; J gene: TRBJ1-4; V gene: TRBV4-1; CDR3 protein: CASSQVKGTAQGKLFF; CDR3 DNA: TGCGCCAGCAGCCAAGTAAAGGGAACGGCGCAGGGAAAACTGTTTTTT
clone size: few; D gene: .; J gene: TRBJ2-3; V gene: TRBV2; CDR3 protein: CASSKGGQTDTQYF; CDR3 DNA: TGTGCCAGTTCCAAGGGGGGCCAAACAGATACGCAGTATTTT
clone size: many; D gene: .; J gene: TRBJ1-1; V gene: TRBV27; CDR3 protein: CASSTGLGSNTEAFF; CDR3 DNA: TGTGCCAGCAGCACGGGGCTCGGGAGCAACACTGAAGCTTTCTTT
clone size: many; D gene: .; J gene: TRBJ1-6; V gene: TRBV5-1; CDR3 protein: CASCPGGGMDSPLHF; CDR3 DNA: TGCGCCAGCTGCCCTGGTGGAGGGATGGATTCACCCCTCCACTTT
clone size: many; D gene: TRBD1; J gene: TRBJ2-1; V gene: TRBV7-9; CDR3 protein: CASSPGQGDSYNEQFF; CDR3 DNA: TGTGCCAGCAGCCCGGGACAGGGGGACTCCTACAATGAGCAGTTCTTC
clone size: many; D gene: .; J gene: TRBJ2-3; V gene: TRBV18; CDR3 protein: CASSPTPEPDTQYF; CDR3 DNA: TGTGCCAGCTCACCAACGCCAGAACCAGATACGCAGTATTTT
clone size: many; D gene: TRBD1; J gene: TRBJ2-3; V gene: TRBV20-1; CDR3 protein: CSARVPGQVSDTQYF; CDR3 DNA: TGCAGTGCTAGAGTCCCGGGACAGGTATCAGATACGCAGTATTTT
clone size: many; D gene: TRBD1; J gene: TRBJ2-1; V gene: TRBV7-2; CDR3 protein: CASSLVTGSYNEQFF; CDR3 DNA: TGTGCCAGCAGCTTAGTGACAGGGTCTTACAATGAGCAGTTCTTC
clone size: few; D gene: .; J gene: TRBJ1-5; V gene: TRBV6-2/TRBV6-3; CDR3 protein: CASRARRGDNQPQHF; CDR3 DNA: TGTGCCAGCAGGGCACGGAGAGGGGACAATCAGCCCCAGCATTTT
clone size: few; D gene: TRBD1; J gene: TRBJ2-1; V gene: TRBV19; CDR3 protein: CASRRGQGINEQFF; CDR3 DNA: TGTGCCAGTAGGAGGGGACAGGGGATCAATGAGCAGTTCTTC
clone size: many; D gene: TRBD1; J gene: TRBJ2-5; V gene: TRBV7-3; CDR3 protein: CASSQGQQETQYF; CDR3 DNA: TGTGCCAGCAGCCAGGGACAGCAAGAGACCCAGTACTTC